A single sample gave rise to the 10 T cell receptor beta chains below, sequenced in a study of T cells after posttransplantation cyclophosphamide. Produced via immunoSEQ multiplex PCR; TCRdb's table is partial and in-frame only. There are about 32,000 clones in the sample; 70% to 90% occur only once, and 14% to 15% lies in the top ten. Sequencing was performed on PBMCs. The origin of the receptors is a woman aged 40 to 49 with a blood cancer, CMV-positive, and with a related stem cell donor.

V gene TRBV29-1 combines with J gene TRBJ2-7, with TRBD1 matching 7 bases. CDR1 is SQVTM, CDR2 ANQGSEA, per germline. This CDR3 contains 13 residues. V shed 4 bases, J shed 1 base, and the junction held 4 bases outside the gene matches. CDR3 amino acids: CSVVRDSSYEQYF. The CDR3 nucleotides read TGCAGCGTTGTTCGGGACAGTTCCTACGAGCAGTACTTC.

The chain couples TRBV2 to TRBJ2-6, with D perhaps matching TRBD1 (5 bases). CDR1 is SNHLY, CDR2 FYNNEI, per germline. V shed 4 bases and J shed 0 bases, with 10 bases lying between them. The CDR3 contains 16 residues. The CDR3 protein is CASSADSSSGANVLTF. The CDR3 DNA follows: TGTGCCAGCAGTGCCGACAGTAGCTCTGGGGCCAACGTCCTGACTTTC. The entire variable domain, with the rest obtained from reference TRBV2 and TRBJ2-6, is as follows: EPEVTQTPSHQVTQMGQEVILRCVPISNHLYFYWYRQILGQKVEFLVSFYNNEISEKSEIFDDQFSVERPDGSNFTLKIRSTKLEDSAMYFCASSADSSSGANVLTFGAGSRLTVL.

The V call is TRBV2, the J call TRBJ2-1; 8 bases are a match to TRBD2. There are 12 residues in the CDR3. Germline V gene sequence: CDR1 SNHLY, CDR2 FYNNEI. J lost 7 bases, V lost 7 bases, and 3 bases had no gene match. CDR3 in DNA: TGTGCCAGCACCGCGGGAGGTAATGAGCAGTTCTTC. Its translation: CASTAGGNEQFF.

V is TRBV6-5 and J is TRBJ1-3, with D maybe TRBD1 (5 bases). The length of the CDR3 is 14 residues. Trimming cost V 4 bases and J 3 bases, with 10 bases left between them. The germline V gene has CDR1 MNHEY and CDR2 SVGAGI. CDR3 loop: CASSSPDIGNTIYF. CDR3 bases: TGTGCCAGCAGTTCCCCGGACATTGGAAACACCATATATTTT.

CDR3 sequence: CASSLWTTEQYF. The CDR3 DNA reads TGTGCCAGCAGCTTGTGGACAACCGAGCAGTACTTC. The chain uses TRBV11-2 and TRBJ2-7; TRBD1 might be the D (5 bases). With 3 bases removed from V and 6 bases from J, the gap between germline ends came to 9 bases. The CDR3 totals 12 residues. Germline values: CDR1 SGHAT, CDR2 FQNNGV.

The chain has TRBV28 and TRBJ2-7; D is possibly TRBD1 (6 bases). The length of the CDR3 is 14 residues. Trimming removed 3 bases from V and 1 base from J, with 10 bases in between. Germline lookup yields CDR1 MDHEN and CDR2 SYDVKM. The DNA of the CDR3 is TGTGCCAGCAGTTTGGGGACATCATCCTACGAGCAGTACTTC. Its protein is CASSLGTSSYEQYF. The variable domain in full, completed from reference TRBV28 and TRBJ2-7, reads DVKVTQSSRYLVKRTGEKVFLECVQDMDHENMFWYRQDPGLGLRLIYFSYDVKMKEKGDIPEGYSVSREKKERFSLILESASTNQTSMYLCASSLGTSSYEQYFGPGTRLTVT.

This chain joins TRBV6-6 and TRBJ1-4, with 7 bases fitting TRBD1. This CDR3 is built from 14 residues. Germline-derived CDR1 and CDR2 are MNHNY and SVGAGI (reference sequence). The V and J ends lost 7 bases and 7 bases, in that order; junction bases with no gene match: 9. The CDR3 bases are TGTGCCAGCACCCCGGTGACAGGGAGTGAAAAACTGTTTTTT. This sequence encodes CASTPVTGSEKLFF.

The chain uses TRBV7-3 and TRBJ2-1; 7 bases align to TRBD1. The CDR3 runs to 12 residues. In germline, CDR1 is SGHTA, CDR2 FQGTGA. Trimming took 3 bases from V and 10 from J; bases not matched to a gene: 3. The CDR3 nucleotides read TGTGCCAGCAGCTTGACAGGGAACGAGCAGTTCTTC. It codes for CASSLTGNEQFF.

The rearrangement uses TRBV27 and TRBJ1-1; 7 bases are shared with TRBD1. The CDR3 runs to 17 residues. V dropped 6 bases and J dropped 3; count of bases not matched to a gene: 16. In germline, CDR1 is MNHEY, CDR2 SMNVEV (reference sequence). This chain's CDR3 is CASSLTGESYDYTEAFF. DNA of the CDR3: TGTGCCAGCAGCCTCACAGGGGAAAGTTACGATTACACTGAAGCTTTCTTT.

The chain joins TRBV7-3 to TRBJ1-3; D is perhaps TRBD1 (5 bases). Germline V gene lookup returns CDR1 SGHTA and CDR2 FQGTGA. This CDR3 region has 18 residues. Trimming pared 5 bases from V and 4 bases from J, leaving 24 bases between. CDR3 DNA sequence: TGTGCCAGCAGCCCTAAAGGGCACTCTTGGACATTCGGAAACACCATATATTTT. Encoded protein: CASSPKGHSWTFGNTIYF. Variable domain in full (rest from reference TRBV7-3 and TRBJ1-3): GAGVSQTPSNKVTEKGKYVELRCDPISGHTALYWYRQSLGQGPEFLIYFQGTGAADDSGLPNDRFFAVRPEGSVSTLKIQRTERGDSAVYLCASSPKGHSWTFGNTIYFGEGSWLTVV.